The clone carrying this T cell receptor beta chain was recorded a few times. Its antigen is still unknown. All of the donors were Caucasians in good health. The record originates from a study of identical twins. Unique molecular identifiers were present on the cDNA, and a universal primer site came from template switching. MiXCR was run by TCRdb on the 5' RACE reads, yielding one entry per CDR3 protein. The sample lists 250,000 to 300,000 distinct CDR3 sequences, just under 9.5% occurring once. General study results and limits: There was more out-of-frame TCR alpha sharing in monozygotic twins than models estimated. Twins shared out-of-frame alpha sequences with excess low generation probability.

This same sample was also taken into another study, of yellow fever vaccine responses in identical twins.

This TCR derives from a woman between 18 and 29 years old in good health. Specimen: CD8+ T cells sorted from blood.

For the CDR3, the DNA is TGTGCCAGCAGCCAACAACGGGACTATGGGTGGAATGAGCAGTTCTTC. Translating gives CASSQQRDYGWNEQFF. The rearrangement uses TRBV7-6 and TRBJ2-1; 7 bases fit TRBD2. J was trimmed by 7 bases and V by 5 bases; bases with no gene match: 14. Germline V gene lookup returns CDR1 SGHVS and CDR2 FNYEAQ. The CDR3 consists of 16 residues.